Detailed here is one T cell receptor beta chain. This sample was taken from a study of blood T cell repertoires in COVID-19. Per the study methods: Amplifying reference gene primers gave estimates of nucleated cell counts. Method: immunoSEQ multiplex PCR; TCRdb's copy keeps in-frame clones and lacks some. V, J and clone size are taken as reported in that table, and D and trimming were inferred from the DNA itself. The sample lists about 120,000 clones, 71% occurring once. This TCR was sampled from a human donor with acute or convalescent COVID-19. The donor label of this sample is uncertain. Source material: peripheral blood.

The DNA for the CDR3 is TGTGCCAGCAGCCTGGGCCCTCGCGATACGCAGTATTTT. This codes for CASSLGPRDTQYF. The rearrangement links TRBV3-1 (or the pseudogene TRBV3-2) to TRBJ2-3; no clear D gene. Trimming pared 4 bases from V and 6 bases from J, leaving 11 bases between. The CDR3 runs to 13 residues. Germline V gene sequence: CDR1 LGHDT, CDR2 YNNKEL (reference sequence).